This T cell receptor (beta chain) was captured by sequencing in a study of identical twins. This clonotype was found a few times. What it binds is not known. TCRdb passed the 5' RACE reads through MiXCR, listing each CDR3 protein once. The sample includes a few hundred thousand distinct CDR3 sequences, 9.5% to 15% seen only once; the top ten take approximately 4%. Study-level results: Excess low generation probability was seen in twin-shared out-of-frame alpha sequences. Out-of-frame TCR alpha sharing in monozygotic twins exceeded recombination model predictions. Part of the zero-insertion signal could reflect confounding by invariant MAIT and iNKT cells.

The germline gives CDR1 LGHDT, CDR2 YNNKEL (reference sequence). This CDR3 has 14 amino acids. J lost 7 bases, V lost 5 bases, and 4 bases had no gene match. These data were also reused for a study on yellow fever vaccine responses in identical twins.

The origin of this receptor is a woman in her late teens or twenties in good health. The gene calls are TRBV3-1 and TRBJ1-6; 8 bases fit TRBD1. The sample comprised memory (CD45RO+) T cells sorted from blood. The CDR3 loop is CASSNRDRNSPLHF. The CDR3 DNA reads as TGTGCCAGCAGCAACCGGGACAGGAATTCACCCCTCCACTTT.